This record looks at one T cell receptor (beta chain) sequence and its context. Method: immunoSEQ multiplex PCR; TCRdb's copy keeps in-frame clones and lacks some. The sample lists hundreds of thousands of clones, around 82% occurring once. The data were taken from a study of shared T cell receptors in the human thymus. Looked up from germline, CDR1 is PRHDT and CDR2 is FYEKMQ (reference sequence). Losses at the gene ends were 3 bases for V and 4 bases for J; bases not matched to a gene: 7. The CDR3 covers 15 residues. The same specimen was also included in a second study, on human thymus T cells.

What was sequenced was thymocytes. This chain connects TRBV13 to TRBJ2-3; 7 nucleotides align to TRBD2. This TCR was sampled from a boy less than two years old with a congenital heart defect. The CDR3 reads CASSFFTGGADTQYF. In DNA, the CDR3 is TGTGCCAGCAGCTTTTTTACGGGAGGTGCAGATACGCAGTATTTT.